The 16 T cell receptor beta chains given below trace back to one sample, sequenced in a study of T cells in localized non-small cell lung cancer. The method was immunoSEQ multiplex PCR; TCRdb's version includes in-frame clones alone and lacks a portion of them. The data show 45,000 to 60,000 clones, with roughly nine tenths seen just once and 2.5% held by the top ten. Sequenced material: PBMCs, taken before any cancer treatment. The receptors originated from a man between 40 and 75 years old with stage II lung adenocarcinoma.

The V and J genes are TRBV4-1 and TRBJ2-5; D uncertain. Germline lookup yields CDR1 MGHRA and CDR2 YSYEKL. This CDR3 has 14 amino acids. Trimming stripped 5 bases from V and 5 bases from J, with 15 bases between. CDR3 residues: CASSSPLGAETQYF. As DNA, the CDR3 is TGCGCCAGCAGCTCCCCCTTAGGAGCGGAGACCCAGTACTTC.

The V and J genes are TRBV7-9 and TRBJ2-2, with D uncertain. The CDR3 covers 17 residues. The V gene lost 1 base and the J gene lost 1 base, with 13 bases spanning the gap. Germline CDR1 SEHNR, CDR2 FQNEAQ (reference sequence). CDR3 sequence reads: CASSLGSWGRNTGELFF. DNA of the CDR3: TGTGCCAGCAGCTTAGGGTCTTGGGGAAGGAACACCGGGGAGCTGTTTTTT. The whole variable domain, filled in from reference TRBV7-9 and TRBJ2-2, reads DTGVSQNPRHKITKRGQNVTFRCDPISEHNRLYWYRQTLGQGPEFLTYFQNEAQLEKSRLLSDRFSAERPKGSFSTLEIQRTEQGDSAMYLCASSLGSWGRNTGELFFGEGSRLTVL.

V and J are TRBV7-8 and TRBJ2-3, with a possible D match to TRBD2 (6 bases). With 0 bases removed from V and 2 bases from J, the gap between germline ends came to 12 bases. The CDR3 loop spans 16 amino acids. Germline CDR1 reads SGHVS; CDR2 reads FQNEAQ. CDR3 sequence reads: CASSLAEGPYTDTQYF. CDR3 coding DNA: TGTGCCAGCAGCTTAGCGGAGGGACCCTACACAGATACGCAGTATTTT. Full variable domain (outside the CDR3, taken from reference TRBV7-8 and TRBJ2-3): GAGVSQSPRYKVAKRGQDVALRCDPISGHVSLFWYQQALGQGPEFLTYFQNEAQLDKSGLPSDRFFAERPEGSVSTLKIQRTQQEDSAVYLCASSLAEGPYTDTQYFGPGTRLTVL.

V is TRBV5-1 and J is TRBJ1-3, with TRBD1 matching over 7 bases. The CDR3 length is 14 residues. J was trimmed by 4 bases and V by 4 bases; bases with no gene match: 5. Germline values: CDR1 SGHRS, CDR2 YFSETQ. The CDR3 nucleotides are TGCGCCAGCAGCGAACAGGGGAGGGGAAACACCATATATTTT. Its protein product is CASSEQGRGNTIYF.

This clone is a singleton in its sample. The chain has TRBV30 and TRBJ2-5; no clear D. Trimming removed 0 bases from V and 6 bases from J, with 14 bases in between. CDR3 length: 14 residues. The germline V gene encodes CDR1 GTSNPN and CDR2 SVGIG (reference sequence). CDR3 sequence: CAWSVGGSGKTQYF. CDR3 nucleotide sequence: TGTGCCTGGAGTGTCGGCGGTTCTGGGAAGACCCAGTACTTC.

This sequence joins TRBV5-4 and TRBJ1-2, with 7 bases matching TRBD1. The CDR3 consists of 15 residues. Germline V gene lookup returns CDR1 SGHNT and CDR2 YYREEE (reference sequence). V dropped 0 bases and J dropped 4; count of bases not matched to a gene: 6. The DNA for the CDR3 is TGTGCCAGCAGCTTGGGACAGGGCCTCCTCTATGGCTACACCTTC. Its protein is CASSLGQGLLYGYTF.

The chain joins TRBV6-5 to TRBJ2-7; 7 nucleotides match TRBD2. The CDR3 runs 16 residues. CDR1 and CDR2 (germline): MNHEY, SVGAGI. The J segment lost 0 bases and the V segment lost 3 bases, leaving 8 bases of the junction unmatched. The CDR3 DNA reads TGTGCCAGCAGTTATTCGTGGCGGGGGAGCTCCTACGAGCAGTACTTC. Its protein is CASSYSWRGSSYEQYF.

V is TRBV4-1 and J is TRBJ1-2; D is uncertain. The CDR3 spans 17 residues. Per the germline V gene, CDR1 is MGHRA and CDR2 is YSYEKL. Trimming removed 1 base at V and 0 bases at J, with 15 bases between. The CDR3 nucleotides read TGCGCCAGCAGCCAAGTGCGGGGTCGGGAAGCTAACTATGGCTACACCTTC. Translating gives CASSQVRGREANYGYTF.

The V call is TRBV5-6, the J call TRBJ2-1, with D uncertain. Germline CDR1 is SGHDT and CDR2 is YYEEEE. Trimming stripped 4 bases from V and 10 bases from J, with 9 bases between. The CDR3 consists of 11 residues. This CDR3 reads CASSLLREQFF. CDR3 in DNA: TGTGCCAGCAGCCTCCTCAGGGAGCAGTTCTTC.

The chain recombines TRBV6-1 with TRBJ2-7, with 7 bases identical to TRBD1. V lost 7 bases and J lost 3; bases outside the gene matches: 6. CDR1 is MNHNS and CDR2 is SASEGT in the germline V gene. This CDR3 region has 13 residues. In DNA form, the CDR3 reads TGTGCCAGCAAGGACAGGCCAGGCTACGAGCAGTACTTC. Translating gives CASKDRPGYEQYF.

V and J are TRBV2 and TRBJ2-3; 14 nucleotides align to TRBD2. The CDR3 covers 18 residues. The V gene's germline CDR1 is SNHLY and CDR2 FYNNEI. With V trimmed by 6 bases and J by 2 bases, 10 bases remained unmatched. The CDR3 DNA reads as TGTGCCAGCAGGACTAGCGGGGGGGTAACGAGGAACACAGATACGCAGTATTTT. It translates to CASRTSGGVTRNTDTQYF. The full variable domain, completed using reference TRBV2 and TRBJ2-3, is EPEVTQTPSHQVTQMGQEVILRCVPISNHLYFYWYRQILGQKVEFLVSFYNNEISEKSEIFDDQFSVERPDGSNFTLKIRSTKLEDSAMYFCASRTSGGVTRNTDTQYFGPGTRLTVL.

The chain recombines TRBV4-1 with TRBJ2-1; D is possibly TRBD2 (5 bases). Germline V gives CDR1 MGHRA, CDR2 YSYEKL. Trimming pared 0 bases from V and 0 bases from J, leaving 15 bases between. The CDR3 runs 18 residues. CDR3 sequence (DNA): TGCGCCAGCAGCCAAGATTTGGCGCCCCGGGACTCCTACAATGAGCAGTTCTTC. Translated, it gives CASSQDLAPRDSYNEQFF.

The chain recombines TRBV28 with TRBJ1-1, with D possibly TRBD1 on 5 matching bases. CDR3 length: 15 residues. V lost 1 base and J lost 7, with 16 bases in between. Germline V gene lookup returns CDR1 MDHEN and CDR2 SYDVKM. In nucleotides, the CDR3 is TGTGCCAGCAGTTTATACGTTCAGGGAGGGAATGAAGCTTTCTTT. It codes for CASSLYVQGGNEAFF.

The rearrangement links TRBV5-5 to TRBJ2-3; D call uncertain. This CDR3 region has 15 residues. The germline V and J ends were trimmed by 0 bases and 0 bases, with 8 bases remaining between them. From germline, CDR1 is SGHKS and CDR2 YYEKEE (reference sequence). CDR3 DNA: TGTGCCAGCAGCTTGGGGCGGTTTAGCACAGATACGCAGTATTTT. Encoded protein: CASSLGRFSTDTQYF.

The genes are TRBV5-5 and TRBJ1-1; 9 bases are a match to TRBD1. The trim removed 3 bases at V and 11 bases at J, leaving 8 bases unmatched. CDR3 length: 13 residues. The germline V gene has CDR1 SGHKS and CDR2 YYEKEE (reference sequence). The CDR3 coding sequence is TGTGCCAGCAGCTCCGGACAGGGGAGACGCGCTTTCTTT. Encoded protein: CASSSGQGRRAFF. The full variable domain, with the rest looked up from reference TRBV5-5 and TRBJ1-1, is DAGVTQSPTHLIKTRGQQVTLRCSPISGHKSVSWYQQVLGQGPQFIFQYYEKEERGRGNFPDRFSARQFPNYSSELNVNALLLGDSALYLCASSSGQGRRAFFGQGTRLTVV.

The chain combines TRBV1 with TRBJ1-5; TRBD1 is taken as the D call from the table, unchecked against the DNA. TRBV1 is listed as a pseudogene. The CDR3 extends over 13 amino acids. The CDR3 DNA sequence: TGCACCAGCAGCCAAGAGGGCAGCCAGCCCCAGCATTTT. This codes for CTSSQEGSQPQHF.